This T cell receptor beta chain was found in a study of T cells after somatic rescue of genetic block. Between the trimmed V and J ends, which lost 2 bases and 10 bases, there was a span of 10 bases. This CDR3 has 13 amino acids. CDR1 and CDR2 (germline): SGDLS, YYNGEE. Data came from immunoSEQ multiplex PCR; TCRdb stores just in-frame clones and leaves some out. The repertoire has about 72,000 clones, roughly 93% of them found once; the top ten carry 2.8%. Sequenced sample: peripheral blood mononuclear cells (PBMCs). The sequence derives from a man aged 30 to 45. The V call is TRBV9, the J call TRBJ1-6; D is possibly TRBD1 (5 bases). The CDR3 protein is CASSVGEISPLHF. Here the CDR3 DNA reads TGTGCCAGCAGCGTGGGGGAAATATCACCCCTCCACTTT.